Following are 2 T cell receptor beta chains from one sample sequenced in a study of early T cells in non-severe SARS-CoV-2 infection. One entry per CDR3 protein, called by TCRdb with MiXCR from the 5' RACE reads. The sample contains tens of thousands of distinct CDR3 sequences, roughly 16% of which appear only once. The material sequenced was whole blood, taken at baseline. Receptors originate from an adult who was a healthcare worker with PCR-confirmed SARS-CoV-2 infection or an uninfected control (not recorded which).

This clonotype appeared a few times. The gene calls are TRBV18 and TRBJ2-2; D remains unclear. This CDR3 has 14 amino acids. Trimming pared 0 bases from V and 7 bases from J, leaving 9 bases between. The germline gives CDR1 KGHSH, CDR2 LQKENI. The CDR3 region is CASSPPSPSGELFF. The CDR3 DNA reads as TGTGCCAGCTCACCACCGAGTCCGAGCGGGGAGCTGTTTTTT.

The chain has TRBV30 and TRBJ1-1, with unresolved D. The V end lost 0 bases, the J end lost 1 base, and 6 bases lay between the germline ends. The CDR3 contains 13 residues. CDR1 and CDR2 from the germline V gene are GTSNPN and SVGIG (reference sequence). CDR3 protein: CAWSVLQNTEAFF. CDR3 DNA: TGTGCCTGGAGTGTACTCCAGAACACTGAAGCTTTCTTT.